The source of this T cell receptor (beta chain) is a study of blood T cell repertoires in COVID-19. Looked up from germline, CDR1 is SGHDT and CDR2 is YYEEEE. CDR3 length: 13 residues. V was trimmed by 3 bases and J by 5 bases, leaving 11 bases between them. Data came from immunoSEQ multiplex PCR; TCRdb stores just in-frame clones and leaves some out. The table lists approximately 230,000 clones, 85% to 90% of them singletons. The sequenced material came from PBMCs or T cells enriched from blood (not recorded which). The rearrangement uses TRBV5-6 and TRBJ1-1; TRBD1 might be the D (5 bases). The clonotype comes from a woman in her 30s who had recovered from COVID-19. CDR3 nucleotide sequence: TGTGCCAGCAGCTGGGGGGGAAGAACTGAAGCTTTCTTT. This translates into CASSWGGRTEAFF.